The 21 T cell receptor beta chains below come from one sample, sequenced in a study of PD-L1 blockade in urothelial cancer. Measured with immunoSEQ multiplex PCR; TCRdb has only the in-frame clones, and not every one. The sample shows approximately 93,000 clones, approximately 87% of them seen only once. The time point: peripheral blood 6 weeks after treatment start. The sequences come from PBMCs, collected around atezolizumab (anti-PD-L1) treatment. Receptors originate from a man in his 70s with urothelial cancer.

This clone was counted a single time. J is TRBJ2-7 and V is TRBV5-1, with 7 bases matching TRBD2. Losses at the gene ends were 0 bases for V and 8 bases for J; bases not matched to a gene: 14. The germline CDR1 and CDR2 sequences are SGHRS and YFSETQ. The CDR3 extends over 16 amino acids. CDR3 protein: CASSLEAGGGRSQQYF. In DNA form, the CDR3 reads TGCGCCAGCAGCTTGGAAGCGGGCGGGGGAAGATCCCAGCAGTACTTC.

The V and J genes are TRBV20-1 and TRBJ1-2, with a possible D match to TRBD1 (6 bases). Germline loops: CDR1 DFQATT, CDR2 SNEGSKA (reference sequence). There are 11 residues in the CDR3. V was cut by 5 bases and J by 4 bases, with 8 bases left in between. CDR3 in DNA: TGCAGTGCTGGGGGCCCCTATGGCTACACCTTC. Protein sequence: CSAGGPYGYTF.

The chain employs TRBV19 and TRBJ1-5; D uncertain. V was shortened by 3 bases and J by 2 bases, with 8 bases between the two germline ends. The CDR3 sequence is 14 residues long. The germline gives CDR1 LNHDA, CDR2 SQIVND (reference sequence). The DNA of the CDR3 is TGTGCCAGTAGTATTCTGAGGGGCAATCAGCCCCAGCATTTT. This gives the protein CASSILRGNQPQHF.

This chain uses TRBV18 with TRBJ2-3; TRBD2 agrees at 9 bases. The trim removed 2 bases at V and 1 base at J, leaving 1 base unmatched. Germline-derived CDR1 and CDR2 are KGHSH and LQKENI. This CDR3 spans 15 amino acids. CDR3 DNA sequence: TGTGCCAGCTCACCAGGCGGGGGGGGCACAGATACGCAGTATTTT. This encodes CASSPGGGGTDTQYF.

This clone has just a few counts. This rearrangement joins TRBV4-2 to TRBJ1-2; no definite D call. V was clipped by 0 bases and J by 6 bases, with 8 bases between them. CDR3 length equals 13 residues. Germline V gene lookup returns CDR1 LGHNA and CDR2 YNFKEQ. The CDR3 coding sequence is TGTGCCAGCAGCCAAGATGGAGGGAATGGCTACACCTTC. It yields the protein CASSQDGGNGYTF.

This rearrangement joins TRBV6-5 to TRBJ1-2, with 8 bases that match TRBD1. In germline, CDR1 is MNHEY, CDR2 SVGAGI. V was pared by 8 bases and J by 8 bases, with 13 bases of the junction left unmatched. The CDR3 consists of 14 residues. The CDR3 DNA sequence: TGTGCCAGCTACGGGACAGGAAAGGCGCGAGGCTACACCTTC. Amino acids: CASYGTGKARGYTF.

CDR3 in amino acids: CASSLARGAGIQYF. The CDR3 DNA is TGTGCCAGCAGCTTGGCCCGGGGGGCTGGCATTCAGTACTTC. The chain couples TRBV5-8 to TRBJ2-4; D might be TRBD2 (7 bases). Trimming stripped 0 bases from V and 9 bases from J, with 13 bases between. The CDR3 runs to 14 residues. CDR1 and CDR2 from the germline V gene are SGHTS and YDEGEE.

This rearrangement joins TRBV10-3 to TRBJ2-7; perhaps TRBD1 as D (6 bases). V was trimmed by 3 bases and J by 0 bases, leaving 9 bases between them. This CDR3 has 14 residues. Germline loops: CDR1 ENHRY, CDR2 SYGVKD. The CDR3 here is CAISENRDSYEQYF. CDR3 coding DNA: TGTGCCATCAGTGAAAACAGGGACTCCTACGAGCAGTACTTC.

The gene calls are TRBV16 and TRBJ2-7, with D possibly matching TRBD2 (6 bases). Germline lookup yields CDR1 KGHSY and CDR2 FQNENV. The CDR3 runs 13 residues. V was trimmed by 4 bases and J by 2 bases, leaving 9 bases between them. In DNA form, the CDR3 reads TGTGCCAGCAGCCTGTCTAGCGCCTACGAGCAGTACTTC. Translation gives CASSLSSAYEQYF.

The gene calls are TRBV7-2 and TRBJ1-4; D is perhaps TRBD1 (5 bases). The CDR3 has 16 residues. Germline V lookup: CDR1 SGHTA, CDR2 FQGNSA. The V end was cut by 2 bases, the J end by 8 bases, with 18 bases between. This CDR3 reads CASSLLAGIGREKLFF. Here the CDR3 DNA reads TGTGCCAGCAGCTTATTGGCAGGGATAGGGCGAGAAAAACTGTTTTTT.

This clone turned up a few times. The chain links TRBV29-1 to TRBJ2-3, with 11 bases identical to TRBD2. There are 17 residues in the CDR3. J gave up 2 bases and V 0 bases, and 7 bases lay outside the gene matches. Looked up from germline, CDR1 is SQVTM and CDR2 is ANQGSEA. CDR3 sequence (DNA): TGCAGCGTTGAAGATTATGCTAGCGGGAGGCTCACAGATACGCAGTATTTT. This sequence encodes CSVEDYASGRLTDTQYF.

J is TRBJ1-1 and V is TRBV15; a weak D match, TRBD1 (5 bases). Germline V gene sequence: CDR1 LNHNV, CDR2 YYDKDF (reference sequence). The CDR3 extends over 16 amino acids. V was cut by 1 base and J by 4 bases, with 16 bases left in between. CDR3 bases: TGTGCCACCAGCAGAGGGAGGGGACCCATGGGCACTGAAGCTTTCTTT. This gives the protein CATSRGRGPMGTEAFF.

This sequence joins TRBV6-4 and TRBJ2-6, with 7 bases identical to TRBD1. The V and J ends lost 2 bases and 0 bases, in that order; junction bases with no gene match: 4. Germline CDR1 and CDR2: MRHNA and SNTAGT. This CDR3 has 17 amino acids. In nucleotides, the CDR3 is TGTGCCAGCAGTGACGGGGACAGCAGCTCTGGGGCCAACGTCCTGACTTTC. Encoded protein: CASSDGDSSSGANVLTF.

This clone occurred a few times. The rearrangement links TRBV7-2 to TRBJ2-1, with TRBD2 matching 8 bases. CDR1 is SGHTA, CDR2 FQGNSA, per germline. CDR3 size: 16 residues. With 3 bases clipped from V and 6 bases from J, the junction kept 10 bases outside the gene matches. The CDR3 loop is CASSFPPGGEINEQFF. The CDR3 region has the DNA TGTGCCAGCAGCTTTCCCCCCGGGGGGGAGATCAATGAGCAGTTCTTC.

The chain carries TRBV10-3 and TRBJ2-1; 11 bases align to TRBD2. The CDR3 contains 14 residues. V gave up 4 bases and J gave up 5 bases; unmatched junction bases: 1. Germline loops: CDR1 ENHRY, CDR2 SYGVKD. CDR3 residues: CAISVTSGNNEQFF. CDR3 coding DNA: TGTGCCATCAGTGTGACTAGCGGGAACAATGAGCAGTTCTTC.

The V and J genes are TRBV6-5 and TRBJ2-7, with TRBD2 matching 7 bases. CDR3 length: 14 amino acids. Per germline, CDR1 MNHEY and CDR2 SVGAGI. Trimming took 6 bases from V and 2 from J; bases not matched to a gene: 7. The CDR3 DNA follows: TGTGCCAGCAGGGGGGGGTGGCCAACCTACGAGCAGTACTTC. The encoded protein is CASRGGWPTYEQYF.

This chain uses TRBV6-1 with TRBJ1-4; possible D gene TRBD1, 5 bases. V lost 7 bases to trimming and J lost 4 bases, with 10 bases between them. Germline V lookup: CDR1 MNHNS, CDR2 SASEGT. The CDR3 sequence is 13 residues long. The CDR3: CASTWGVNEKLFF. The CDR3 DNA is TGTGCCAGCACGTGGGGGGTTAATGAAAAACTGTTTTTT.

The chain has TRBV5-1 and TRBJ2-1; 7 bases are shared with TRBD2. The germline V gene encodes CDR1 SGHRS and CDR2 YFSETQ. After removal of 5 bases from V and 0 bases from J, the junction contained 5 bases not matched to a gene. The CDR3 is 15 amino acids. The CDR3 loop is CASRKTSSSYNEQFF. DNA of the CDR3: TGCGCCAGCAGGAAGACTAGCTCCTCCTACAATGAGCAGTTCTTC.

This rearrangement joins TRBV2 to TRBJ1-1; perhaps TRBD1 as D (5 bases). The CDR3 extends over 13 amino acids. CDR1 SNHLY and CDR2 FYNNEI come from the germline V gene. Trimming shortened V by 4 bases and J by 2 bases, and 8 bases separated the two germline ends. CDR3 nucleotide sequence: TGTGCCAGCAGTGCTACAGGCAACACTGAAGCTTTCTTT. Residues: CASSATGNTEAFF.

The chain is built from TRBV19 and TRBJ1-4; 8 positions agree with TRBD1. The germline V gene encodes CDR1 LNHDA and CDR2 SQIVND (reference sequence). V dropped 4 bases and J dropped 5; count of bases not matched to a gene: 3. There are 14 residues in the CDR3. CDR3 sequence reads: CASSRGQENEKLFF. CDR3 nucleotides: TGTGCCAGTAGTAGGGGACAGGAGAATGAAAAACTGTTTTTT.

This CDR3 is CASSFNLADSYEQYF. The CDR3 DNA sequence: TGTGCCAGCAGTTTTAACCTAGCGGACTCCTACGAGCAGTACTTC. J is TRBJ2-7 and V is TRBV27, with 7 bases fitting TRBD2. The CDR3 loop spans 15 amino acids. V lost 3 bases and J lost 0; bases outside the gene matches: 5. CDR1 MNHEY and CDR2 SMNVEV come from the germline V gene (reference sequence).